Listed below are T cell receptor beta chains from one sample, sequenced in a study of blood T cell repertoires in COVID-19. Measured with immunoSEQ multiplex PCR; TCRdb has only the in-frame clones, and not every one. Among 150,000 or so clones listed, approximately 80% were seen once. The sequencing sample was made of peripheral blood. The receptors come from a man in his 70s who had recovered from COVID-19. CDR3s include the opening cysteine and the closing phenylalanine or tryptophan. D genes are given only for firm matches. Clone size is shown for a subset of rows, as once, few, many or a class of expanded clone.

TRBJ2-7 TRBD2 TRBV5-6 . TGTGCCAGCAGCTTGATTAGCGGGAGGGCCCTCCACGAGCAGTACTTC CASSLISGRALHEQYF
TRBJ2-3 TRBD2 TRBV7-3 . TGTGCCAGCAGCTTAAGAGCGGGAGCGGCAGATACGCAGTATTTT CASSLRAGAADTQYF
TRBJ2-7 TRBD1 TRBV5-1 . TGCGCCAGCAGCCCGCGGGGACAGGGGACCTACGAGCAGTACTTC CASSPRGQGTYEQYF
TRBJ1-2 TRBD1 TRBV6-5 once TGTGCCAGCAGGGTACAGGGGGGCTATGGCTACACCTTC CASRVQGGYGYTF
TRBJ1-5 TRBD1 TRBV6-4 . TGTGCCAGCAGTCCAAGAGACAGGGGGGACCAGCCCCAGCATTTT CASSPRDRGDQPQHF
TRBJ2-5 . TRBV18 . TGTGCCAGCTCACTCCGACAGGGAGGACAAGAGACCCAGTACTTC CASSLRQGGQETQYF
TRBJ1-5 . TRBV2 . TGTGCCAGCAGTGACCAGACAGGTGGCAATCAGCCCCAGCATTTT CASSDQTGGNQPQHF
TRBJ2-1 TRBD2 TRBV4-3 few TGCGCCAGCAGCCAAGATCGTTTTGCGGGAGGCTATGAGCAGTTCTTC CASSQDRFAGGYEQFF
TRBJ2-7 TRBD1 TRBV5-1 . TGCGCCAGCAGCTTGGATGGGACAGGGGCCTACGAGCAGTACTTC CASSLDGTGAYEQYF
TRBJ2-2 TRBD2 TRBV6-5 . TGTGCCAGCAGGCAGCGGGAGGGCACCGGGGAGCTGTTTTTT CASRQREGTGELFF
TRBJ2-1 . TRBV3-1/TRBV3-2 . TGTGCCAGCAGCAACCCGATACTTAGCTCCTACAATGAGCAGTTCTTC CASSNPILSSYNEQFF
TRBJ2-2 . TRBV9 . TGTGCCAGCAGCGCCCTGGGAGGGGGGGTTCGGGAGCTGTTTTTT CASSALGGGVRELFF
TRBJ2-3 TRBD2 TRBV7-9 . TGTGCCAGCAGCCCTCCGGGATTATCTAGCGGAAGCACAGATACGCAGTATTTT CASSPPGLSSGSTDTQYF
TRBJ1-6 . TRBV6-5 many TGTGCCAGCAGTTACGGGCAGGGATATAATTCACCCCTCCACTTT CASSYGQGYNSPLHF
TRBJ2-6 . TRBV15 few TGTGCCACCAGCCGTGGCACAGCCTCTGGGGCCAACGTCCTGACTTTC CATSRGTASGANVLTF
TRBJ2-7 TRBD1 TRBV5-4 . TGTGCCAGCAGCTTGAGAGGGTCAGGGGGAGCCGAGCAGTACTTC CASSLRGSGGAEQYF
TRBJ2-3 TRBD2 TRBV7-9 . TGTGCCAGCAGCTTAGGAGTTAGCGGGAGTTCGACAGATACGCAGTATTTT CASSLGVSGSSTDTQYF
TRBJ2-5 . TRBV30 . TGTGCCTGGTCAAAAGGGGTAGGTCAAGAGACCCAGTACTTC CAWSKGVGQETQYF
TRBJ2-7 TRBD2 TRBV28 . TGTGCCAGCAGTTTCTCTCTCCGGGGGGGCCTCTCCTACGAGCAGTACTTC CASSFSLRGGLSYEQYF
TRBJ1-2 TRBD1 TRBV5-1 . TGCGCCAGCAGCCCCGGGACAGGGTGGGACTATGGCTACACCTTC CASSPGTGWDYGYTF
TRBJ2-3 . TRBV21-1 . TGTGCCAGCAGCTTCCCGGACAGGGCGGGCACAGATACGCAGTATTTT CASSFPDRAGTDTQYF
TRBJ2-5 TRBD1 TRBV7-7 . TGTGCTAGCAGCTTAGACAGGGGGCATCGAGAGACCCAGTACTTC CASSLDRGHRETQYF
TRBJ2-7 TRBD1 TRBV5-1 . TGCGCCAGCGCGGACAGGGCGGCCTACGAGCAGTACTTC CASADRAAYEQYF
TRBJ2-7 . TRBV30 . TGTGCCTGGACCAGGGGAGGGAGCGAGCAGTACTTC CAWTRGGSEQYF
TRBJ1-1 . TRBV11-2 . TGTGCCAGCAGCGGGCAAGGGGAAAGGGAAGCTTTCTTT CASSGQGEREAFF
TRBJ1-2 TRBD1 TRBV6-5 . TGTGCCAGCAGTTACTCGATTAGGACAGGGGGCGATGGCTACACCTTC CASSYSIRTGGDGYTF
TRBJ1-1 TRBD1 TRBV10-1 . TGCGCCAGCAGCACTGACAGGGGGAACACTGAAGCTTTCTTT CASSTDRGNTEAFF
TRBJ1-3 . TRBV3-1/TRBV3-2 . TGTGCCAGCAGCCTACCTCAGGGGAGCTCTGGAAACACCATATATTTT CASSLPQGSSGNTIYF
TRBJ1-5 . TRBV19 . TGTGCCAGTAGTTTGCAGGGAAATCAGCCCCAGCATTTT CASSLQGNQPQHF
TRBJ1-1 . TRBV7-3 few TGTGCCAGCAGCCCCCGGGGGAACACTGAAGCTTTCTTT CASSPRGNTEAFF
TRBJ2-7 TRBD1 TRBV5-1 many TGCGCCAGCAGCCGGGACAGGAGCTCCTACGAGCAGTACTTC CASSRDRSSYEQYF
TRBJ2-3 . TRBV5-1 . TGCGCCAGCAGCTTGGTACGGGAGAGATTAGATACGCAGTATTTT CASSLVRERLDTQYF
TRBJ2-7 . TRBV6-5 once TGTGCCAGCAGTCCCTCAGGCTACGAGCAGTACTTC CASSPSGYEQYF
TRBJ2-3 . TRBV5-6 . TGTGCCAGCAGCAAACTAGGGAGCACAGATACGCAGTATTTT CASSKLGSTDTQYF
TRBJ2-2 TRBD1 TRBV9 once TGTGCCAGCCGGACAGGGACGAACACCGGGGAGCTGTTTTTT CASRTGTNTGELFF
TRBJ1-3 . TRBV20-1 . TGCAGTGCTAGTCCCCGCCGAGGGCCTGGAAACACCATATATTTT CSASPRRGPGNTIYF
TRBJ2-7 . TRBV18 . TGTGCCAGCTCACCAAACCGGGACAACTCCTACGAGCAGTACTTC CASSPNRDNSYEQYF
TRBJ1-1 TRBD1 TRBV12-3/TRBV12-4 . TGTGCCAGCAGTTTGATGGGACAGACTGAAGCTTTCTTT CASSLMGQTEAFF
TRBJ2-2 TRBD2 TRBV10-2 . TGCGCCAGCAGTATACTAGCGCCCGGGGAGCTGTTTTTT CASSILAPGELFF
TRBJ2-3 TRBD2 TRBV11-3 . TGTGCCAGACAGACTAGCGGGAGTACAGATACGCAGTATTTT CARQTSGSTDTQYF
TRBJ2-3 . TRBV6-5 . TGTGCCAGCCACCCCCACGGGTTCACAGATACGCAGTATTTT CASHPHGFTDTQYF
TRBJ1-1 . TRBV5-5 . TGTGCCAGCAGCTTGCTCCTCGACCGGGCGGGCACTGAAGCTTTCTTT CASSLLLDRAGTEAFF
TRBJ2-1 . TRBV5-8 . TGTGCCAGGGGGAGGTCGCCCTACAATGAGCAGTTCTTC CARGRSPYNEQFF
TRBJ2-7 . TRBV4-3 . TGCGCCAGCAGCCAAGAGGTTGGCTTCGAGCAGTACTTC CASSQEVGFEQYF
TRBJ2-5 . TRBV19 . TGTGCCAGTAGTAGAACCGGGACTCCACAAGAGACCCAGTACTTC CASSRTGTPQETQYF
TRBJ1-1 . TRBV18 . TGTGCCAGCTCTGAACAGGACACTGAAGCTTTCTTT CASSEQDTEAFF
TRBJ2-1 . TRBV9 . TGTGCCAGCAGCCCGCGAGGTGCGTACTCCTACAATGAGCAGTTCTTC CASSPRGAYSYNEQFF
TRBJ2-7 TRBD2 TRBV7-9 . TGTGCCAGCAGCCCAATCGGGACTAGCGGGAGCTACGAGCAGTACTTC CASSPIGTSGSYEQYF